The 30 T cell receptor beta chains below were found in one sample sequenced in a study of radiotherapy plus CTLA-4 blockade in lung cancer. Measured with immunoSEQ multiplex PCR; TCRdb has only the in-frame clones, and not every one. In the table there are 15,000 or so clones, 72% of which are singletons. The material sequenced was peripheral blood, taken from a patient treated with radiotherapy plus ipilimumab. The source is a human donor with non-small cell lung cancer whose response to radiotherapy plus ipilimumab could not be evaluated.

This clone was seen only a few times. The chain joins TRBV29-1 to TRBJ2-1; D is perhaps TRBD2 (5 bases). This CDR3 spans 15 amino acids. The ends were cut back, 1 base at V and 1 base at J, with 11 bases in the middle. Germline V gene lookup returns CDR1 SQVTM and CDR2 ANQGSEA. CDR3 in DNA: TGCAGCGTTGAAGGATTCGGGGTATCCTACAATGAGCAGTTCTTC. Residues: CSVEGFGVSYNEQFF.

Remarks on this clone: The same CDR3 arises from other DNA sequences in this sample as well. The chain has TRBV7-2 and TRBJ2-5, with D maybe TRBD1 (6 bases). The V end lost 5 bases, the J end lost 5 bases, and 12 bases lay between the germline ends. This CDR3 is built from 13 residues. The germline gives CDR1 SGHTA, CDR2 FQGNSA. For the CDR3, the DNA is TGTGCCAGCAGCGTAGAACAGGGCGAGACCCAGTACTTC. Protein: CASSVEQGETQYF.

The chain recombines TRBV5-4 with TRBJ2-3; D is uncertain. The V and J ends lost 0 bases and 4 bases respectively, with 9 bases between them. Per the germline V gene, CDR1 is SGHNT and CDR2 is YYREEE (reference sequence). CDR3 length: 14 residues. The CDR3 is CASSLAVSADTQYF. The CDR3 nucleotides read TGTGCCAGCAGCTTGGCCGTCTCGGCAGATACGCAGTATTTT.

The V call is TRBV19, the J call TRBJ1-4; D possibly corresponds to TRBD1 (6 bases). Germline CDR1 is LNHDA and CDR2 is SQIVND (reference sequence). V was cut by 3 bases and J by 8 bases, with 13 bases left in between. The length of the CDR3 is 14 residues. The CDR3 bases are TGTGCCAGTAGTATTGCGGGGGGACAAGAAAAACTGTTTTTT. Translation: CASSIAGGQEKLFF.

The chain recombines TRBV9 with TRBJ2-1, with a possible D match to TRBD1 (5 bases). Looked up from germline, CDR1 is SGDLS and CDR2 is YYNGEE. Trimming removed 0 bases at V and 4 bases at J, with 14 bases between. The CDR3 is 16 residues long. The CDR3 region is CASSVAGQGRYNEQFF. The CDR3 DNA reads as TGTGCCAGCAGCGTAGCTGGTCAGGGAAGATACAATGAGCAGTTCTTC.

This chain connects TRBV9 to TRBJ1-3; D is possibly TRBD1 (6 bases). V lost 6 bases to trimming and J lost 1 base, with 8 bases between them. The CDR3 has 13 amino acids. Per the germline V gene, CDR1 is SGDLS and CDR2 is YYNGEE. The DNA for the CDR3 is TGTGCCAGCAAGGACAGTTCTGGAAACACCATATATTTT. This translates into CASKDSSGNTIYF.

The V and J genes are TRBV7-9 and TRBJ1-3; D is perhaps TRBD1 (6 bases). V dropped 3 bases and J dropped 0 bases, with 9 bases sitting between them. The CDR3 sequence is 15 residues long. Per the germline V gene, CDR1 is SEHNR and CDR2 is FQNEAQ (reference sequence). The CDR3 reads CASSLRGGSGNTIYF. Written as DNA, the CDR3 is TGTGCCAGCAGCTTGAGGGGGGGCTCTGGAAACACCATATATTTT.

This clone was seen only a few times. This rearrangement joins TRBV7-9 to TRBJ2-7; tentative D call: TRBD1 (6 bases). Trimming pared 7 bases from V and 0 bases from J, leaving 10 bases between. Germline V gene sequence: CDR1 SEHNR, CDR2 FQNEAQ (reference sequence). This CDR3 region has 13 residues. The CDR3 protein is CASTKGGSYEQYF. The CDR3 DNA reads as TGTGCCAGCACCAAAGGGGGCTCCTACGAGCAGTACTTC.

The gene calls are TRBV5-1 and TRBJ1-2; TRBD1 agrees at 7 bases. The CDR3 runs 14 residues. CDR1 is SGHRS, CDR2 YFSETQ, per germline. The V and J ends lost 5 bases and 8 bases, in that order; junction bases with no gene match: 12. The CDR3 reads CASSRDTGAYGYTF. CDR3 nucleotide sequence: TGCGCCAGCAGTCGTGATACAGGGGCTTACGGCTACACCTTC.

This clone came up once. The CDR3 region has the DNA TGTGCCAGCAGTCGACAGGGTAATGAGCAGTTCTTC. Translation gives CASSRQGNEQFF. V is TRBV6-5 and J is TRBJ2-1, with TRBD1 identical over 7 bases. CDR1 is MNHEY, CDR2 SVGAGI, per germline. V was clipped by 5 bases and J by 7 bases; unmatched bases: 2. The CDR3 covers 12 residues.

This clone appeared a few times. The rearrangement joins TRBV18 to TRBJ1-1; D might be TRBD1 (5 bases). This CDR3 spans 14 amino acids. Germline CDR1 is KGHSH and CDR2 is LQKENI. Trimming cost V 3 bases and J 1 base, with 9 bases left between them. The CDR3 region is CASSPTGGNTEAFF. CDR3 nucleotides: TGTGCCAGCTCACCGACGGGGGGGAACACTGAAGCTTTCTTT.

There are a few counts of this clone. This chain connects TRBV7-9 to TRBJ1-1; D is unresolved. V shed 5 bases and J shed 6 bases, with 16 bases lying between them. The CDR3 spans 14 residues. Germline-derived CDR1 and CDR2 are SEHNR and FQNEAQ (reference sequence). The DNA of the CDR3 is TGTGCCAGCAGCGAAGTGGAGGGATTGGCTGAAGCTTTCTTT. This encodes CASSEVEGLAEAFF.

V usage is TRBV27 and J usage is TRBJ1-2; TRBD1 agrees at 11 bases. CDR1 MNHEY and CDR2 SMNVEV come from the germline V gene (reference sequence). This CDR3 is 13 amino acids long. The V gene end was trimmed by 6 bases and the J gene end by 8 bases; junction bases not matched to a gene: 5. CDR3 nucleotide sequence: TGTGCCAGCAGCGGACAGGGGGCTAGGGGCTACACCTTC. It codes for CASSGQGARGYTF.

CDR3 protein: CASSYSKQGYGYTF. The CDR3 DNA reads TGTGCCAGCAGTTACTCGAAACAGGGCTATGGCTACACCTTC. The chain combines TRBV6-5 with TRBJ1-2; tentative D call: TRBD1 (6 bases). Germline values: CDR1 MNHEY, CDR2 SVGAGI. Deletions cut 0 bases from V and 4 bases from J, with 9 bases between. The length of the CDR3 is 14 residues.

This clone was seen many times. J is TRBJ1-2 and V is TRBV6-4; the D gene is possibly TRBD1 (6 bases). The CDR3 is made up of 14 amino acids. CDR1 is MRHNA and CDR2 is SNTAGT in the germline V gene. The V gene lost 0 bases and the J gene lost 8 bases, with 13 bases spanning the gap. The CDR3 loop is CASSDSWDTRGYTF. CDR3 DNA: TGTGCCAGCAGTGACTCATGGGACACTCGGGGCTACACCTTC.

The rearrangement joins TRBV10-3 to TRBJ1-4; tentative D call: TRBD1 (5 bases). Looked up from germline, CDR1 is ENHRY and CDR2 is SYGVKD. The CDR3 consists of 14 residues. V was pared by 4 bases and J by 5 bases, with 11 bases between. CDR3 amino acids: CAISVSQGNEKLFF. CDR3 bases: TGTGCCATCAGTGTGTCTCAGGGAAATGAAAAACTGTTTTTT.

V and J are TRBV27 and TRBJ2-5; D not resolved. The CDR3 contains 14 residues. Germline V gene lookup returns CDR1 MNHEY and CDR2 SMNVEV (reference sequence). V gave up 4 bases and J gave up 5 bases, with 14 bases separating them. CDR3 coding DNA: TGTGCCAGCAGTTCGAGGTCGTTTCGGGAGACCCAGTACTTC. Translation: CASSSRSFRETQYF.

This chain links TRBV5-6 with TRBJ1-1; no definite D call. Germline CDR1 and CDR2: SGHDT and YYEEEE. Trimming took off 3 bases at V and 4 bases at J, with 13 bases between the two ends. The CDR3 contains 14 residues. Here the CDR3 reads CASSYVRLATEAFF. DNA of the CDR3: TGTGCCAGCAGCTACGTACGTCTGGCCACTGAAGCTTTCTTT.

The CDR3 sequence: CASRPPGGAGQPQHF. The CDR3 nucleotides are TGTGCCAGCAGGCCTCCAGGGGGCGCGGGTCAGCCCCAGCATTTT. The genes are TRBV28 and TRBJ1-5, with 8 bases identical to TRBD1. V was pared by 6 bases and J by 6 bases, with 10 bases of the junction left unmatched. The CDR3 length is 15 residues. The germline gives CDR1 MDHEN, CDR2 SYDVKM.

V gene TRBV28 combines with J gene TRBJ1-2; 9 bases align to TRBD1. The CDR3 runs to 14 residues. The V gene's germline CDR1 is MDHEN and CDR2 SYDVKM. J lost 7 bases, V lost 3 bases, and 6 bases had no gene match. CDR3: CASSLGQGTFGYTF. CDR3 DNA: TGTGCCAGCAGTTTGGGACAGGGTACGTTTGGCTACACCTTC.

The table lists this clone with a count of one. The CDR3 is CASSIAGAGGYEQYF. In DNA, the CDR3 is TGTGCCAGTAGTATAGCGGGGGCAGGGGGCTACGAGCAGTACTTC. The J gene is TRBJ2-7, the V gene TRBV19; tentative D call: TRBD1 (7 bases). V was pared by 1 base and J by 3 bases, with 13 bases between. The CDR3 is 15 amino acids. CDR1 is LNHDA, CDR2 SQIVND, per germline (reference sequence).

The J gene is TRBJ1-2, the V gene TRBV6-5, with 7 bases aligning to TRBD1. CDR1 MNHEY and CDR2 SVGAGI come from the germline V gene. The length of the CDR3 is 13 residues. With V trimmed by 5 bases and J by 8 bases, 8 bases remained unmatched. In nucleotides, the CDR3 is TGTGCCAGCAGTGACGGGACAGCGAGAGGCTACACCTTC. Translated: CASSDGTARGYTF.

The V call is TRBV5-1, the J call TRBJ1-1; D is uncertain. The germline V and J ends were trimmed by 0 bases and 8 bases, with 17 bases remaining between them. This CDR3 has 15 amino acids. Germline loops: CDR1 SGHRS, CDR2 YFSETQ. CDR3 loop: CASSLGKGEPLEAFF. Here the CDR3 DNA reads TGCGCCAGCAGCTTGGGTAAGGGAGAACCTCTGGAAGCTTTCTTT.

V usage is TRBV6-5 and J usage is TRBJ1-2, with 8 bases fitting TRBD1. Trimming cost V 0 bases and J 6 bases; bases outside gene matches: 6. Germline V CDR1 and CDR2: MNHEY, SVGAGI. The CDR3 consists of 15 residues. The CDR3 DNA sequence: TGTGCCAGCAGTTACTCGTCAGCAGGGGGCAATGGCTACACCTTC. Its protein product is CASSYSSAGGNGYTF.

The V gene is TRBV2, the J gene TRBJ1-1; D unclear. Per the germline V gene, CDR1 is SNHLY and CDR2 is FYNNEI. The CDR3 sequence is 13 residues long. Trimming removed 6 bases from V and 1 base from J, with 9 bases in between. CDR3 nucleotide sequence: TGTGCCAGCAGGGGCGAAGGGAACACTGAAGCTTTCTTT. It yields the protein CASRGEGNTEAFF.

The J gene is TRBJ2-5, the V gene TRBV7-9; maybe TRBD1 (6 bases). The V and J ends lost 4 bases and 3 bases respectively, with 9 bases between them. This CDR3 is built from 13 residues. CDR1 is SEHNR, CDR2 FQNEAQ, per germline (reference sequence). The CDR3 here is CASSYNREETQYF. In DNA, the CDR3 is TGTGCCAGCAGCTACAACAGGGAAGAGACCCAGTACTTC.

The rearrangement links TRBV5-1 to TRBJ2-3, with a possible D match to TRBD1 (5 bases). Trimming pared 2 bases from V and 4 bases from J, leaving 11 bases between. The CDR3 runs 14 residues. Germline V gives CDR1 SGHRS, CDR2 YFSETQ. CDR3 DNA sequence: TGCGCCAGCAGCTTTTCCCAGGGATCAGATACGCAGTATTTT. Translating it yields CASSFSQGSDTQYF.

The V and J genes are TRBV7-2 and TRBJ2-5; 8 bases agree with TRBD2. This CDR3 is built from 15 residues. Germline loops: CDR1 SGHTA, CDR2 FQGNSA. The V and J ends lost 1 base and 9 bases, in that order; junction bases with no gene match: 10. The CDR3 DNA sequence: TGTGCCAGCAGCTTAGTATTACTAGCGGCTAACGCCCAGTACTTC. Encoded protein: CASSLVLLAANAQYF.

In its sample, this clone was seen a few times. For the CDR3, the DNA is TGCGCCAGCAGCCCGACGACAGGCCCCACTGAAGCTTTCTTT. It encodes CASSPTTGPTEAFF. This chain connects TRBV4-1 to TRBJ1-1; tentative D call: TRBD1 (6 bases). There are 14 residues in the CDR3. Germline CDR1 MGHRA, CDR2 YSYEKL. Deletions cut 4 bases from V and 4 bases from J, with 13 bases between.

The CDR3 region is CASSIAAGGLDTQYF. The CDR3 bases are TGCGCCAGCAGCATAGCAGCGGGGGGGTTAGATACGCAGTATTTT. The chain recombines TRBV5-1 with TRBJ2-3; the match to TRBD2 covers 10 bases. The CDR3 has 15 residues. Per germline, CDR1 SGHRS and CDR2 YFSETQ. With 4 bases clipped from V and 5 bases from J, the junction kept 7 bases outside the gene matches.